Each of the 22 T cell receptor beta chains below was sequenced from the same sample in a study of shared clonotypes between healthy human individuals. Sequencing was performed with immunoSEQ multiplex PCR; in TCRdb, only in-frame clones are kept and a portion is missing. Among 2.5 million or so clones listed, 85% to 95% were seen once. What was sequenced was naive CD4+ T cells sorted from blood. Subset in this sample: CD45RA+ positively selected. The receptors here all came from a young man in good health.

In regard to this clone: Other nucleotide sequences in the sample specify the same CDR3. The genes are TRBV7-3 and TRBJ2-7, with 10 bases lining up with TRBD1. V shed 5 bases, J shed 0 bases, and the junction held 4 bases outside the gene matches. This CDR3 comprises 15 residues. Germline V gene lookup returns CDR1 SGHTA and CDR2 FQGTGA. CDR3 in DNA: TGTGCCAGCAGCCCGGGACAGGGGCGCTCCTACGAGCAGTACTTC. This gives the protein CASSPGQGRSYEQYF. Variable domain in full (rest from reference TRBV7-3 and TRBJ2-7): GAGVSQTPSNKVTEKGKYVELRCDPISGHTALYWYRQSLGQGPEFLIYFQGTGAADDSGLPNDRFFAVRPEGSVSTLKIQRTERGDSAVYLCASSPGQGRSYEQYFGPGTRLTVT.

V usage is TRBV6-5 and J usage is TRBJ2-4; D perhaps matches TRBD1 (6 bases). CDR3 length: 16 amino acids. Germline V gene data show CDR1 as MNHEY and CDR2 as SVGAGI. Between the trimmed V and J ends, which lost 0 bases and 0 bases, there was a span of 9 bases. Here the CDR3 reads CASSYSGGIAKNIQYF. CDR3 DNA sequence: TGTGCCAGCAGTTACTCAGGGGGAATAGCCAAAAACATTCAGTACTTC.

The chain links TRBV28 to TRBJ2-5; 9 nucleotides align to TRBD2. CDR1 and CDR2 from the germline V gene are MDHEN and SYDVKM. Germline trimming cut 3 bases from V and 1 base from J; bases unmatched to any gene: 6. The CDR3 contains 16 residues. The CDR3 here is CASSLGLAGLQETQYF. The CDR3 nucleotides are TGTGCCAGCAGTTTGGGCCTAGCGGGGCTCCAAGAGACCCAGTACTTC.

This clone was observed a single time. The chain combines TRBV30 with TRBJ1-6, with unresolved D. From germline, CDR1 is GTSNPN and CDR2 SVGIG (reference sequence). The CDR3 is 13 residues long. V was shortened by 1 base and J by 6 bases, with 7 bases between the two germline ends. For the CDR3, the DNA is TGTGCCTGGAGTGAACAGAGTAATTCACCCCTCCACTTT. This encodes CAWSEQSNSPLHF.

The rearrangement joins TRBV6-5 to TRBJ2-1; the match to TRBD2 covers 15 bases. V lost 8 bases to trimming and J lost 7 bases; unmatched junction nucleotides: 6. Germline V gene data show CDR1 as MNHEY and CDR2 as SVGAGI. The CDR3 loop spans 15 amino acids. The CDR3 loop reads CASAGLAGGLNEQFF. The CDR3 DNA sequence: TGTGCCAGCGCCGGACTAGCGGGGGGGCTGAATGAGCAGTTCTTC.

The CDR3 DNA sequence: TGCGCCAGCAGCCAAGATGGCGGGGGGGAGGCAGATACGCAGTATTTT. Residues: CASSQDGGGEADTQYF. The chain uses TRBV4-1 and TRBJ2-3; TRBD2 matches 9 bases. The V gene end was trimmed by 0 bases and the J gene end by 4 bases; junction bases not matched to a gene: 5. CDR1 and CDR2 (germline): MGHRA, YSYEKL. This CDR3 has 16 amino acids.

This rearrangement joins TRBV5-1 to TRBJ1-6; D perhaps matches TRBD1 (6 bases). Germline CDR1 SGHRS, CDR2 YFSETQ. This CDR3 contains 14 residues. Between the trimmed V and J ends, which lost 4 bases and 6 bases, there was a span of 11 bases. CDR3 amino acids: CASSVRDTNSPLHF. The CDR3 DNA follows: TGCGCCAGCAGCGTCCGGGACACTAATTCACCCCTCCACTTT.

The genes are TRBV10-3 and TRBJ2-1; D remains ambiguous. Deletions cut 2 bases from V and 5 bases from J, with 10 bases between. The germline V gene has CDR1 ENHRY and CDR2 SYGVKD. CDR3 length equals 14 residues. The CDR3 protein is CAISEARDHNEQFF. CDR3 nucleotide sequence: TGTGCCATCAGTGAGGCTAGAGACCACAATGAGCAGTTCTTC.

V and J are TRBV5-1 and TRBJ2-7, with 7 bases that match TRBD2. CDR3 size: 16 residues. With V trimmed by 2 bases and J by 6 bases, 14 bases remained unmatched. Germline assignment: CDR1 SGHRS and CDR2 YFSETQ. The CDR3 DNA reads as TGCGCCAGCAGCTTAGTCGGGGCTCCCGAGCGGGGCGAGCAGTACTTC. Translated, it gives CASSLVGAPERGEQYF.

The chain is built from TRBV19 and TRBJ2-1, with D perhaps TRBD1 or TRBD2 (6 bases each). The germline V gene encodes CDR1 LNHDA and CDR2 SQIVND (reference sequence). The CDR3 spans 13 residues. Trimming removed 5 bases at V and 6 bases at J, with 11 bases between. Here the CDR3 reads CASSREGGNEQFF. The CDR3 bases are TGTGCCAGTAGTCGCGAGGGGGGCAATGAGCAGTTCTTC. The full variable domain, its missing parts supplied by reference TRBV19 and TRBJ2-1, is DGGITQSPKYLFRKEGQNVTLSCEQNLNHDAMYWYRQDPGQGLRLIYYSQIVNDFQKGDIAEGYSVSREKKESFPLTVTSAQKNPTAFYLCASSREGGNEQFFGPGTRLTVL.

As concerns this clone: The junction departs from germline at one end; a sequencing error may be responsible. The chain uses TRBV6-5 and TRBJ1-1, with no clear D. Per germline, CDR1 MNHEY and CDR2 SVGAGI. The CDR3 consists of 11 residues. The DNA of the CDR3 is TGTGCCAGCGGGGAGAACGCTGAAGCTTTCTTT. Translated: CASGENAEAFF.

This clone was counted a single time. The V call is TRBV19, the J call TRBJ2-5, with D perhaps TRBD1 or TRBD2 (5 bases each). Trimming removed 7 bases from V and 5 bases from J, with 14 bases in between. In germline, CDR1 is LNHDA, CDR2 SQIVND (reference sequence). This CDR3 region has 13 residues. This CDR3 reads CASNGRWGETQYF. The CDR3 DNA reads as TGTGCCAGTAATGGACGGTGGGGGGAGACCCAGTACTTC.

This chain joins TRBV28 and TRBJ1-3; D call uncertain. V was trimmed by 2 bases and J by 2 bases, leaving 7 bases between them. Looked up from germline, CDR1 is MDHEN and CDR2 is SYDVKM. The CDR3 has 14 amino acids. The CDR3 loop is CASSLRVPGNTIYF. As DNA, the CDR3 is TGTGCCAGCAGTTTAAGGGTCCCTGGAAACACCATATATTTT.

This clone was picked up one time. The chain recombines TRBV6-6 with TRBJ2-6; D is ambiguous. The CDR3 runs to 16 residues. Germline lookup yields CDR1 MNHNY and CDR2 SVGAGI (reference sequence). Trimming pared 6 bases from V and 3 bases from J, leaving 15 bases between. The CDR3: CASRSQEVGGANVLTF. CDR3 sequence (DNA): TGTGCCAGCAGATCCCAGGAAGTCGGTGGGGCCAACGTCCTGACTTTC.

The CDR3 DNA is TGTGCCAGCAGTTTCACAGGTTATAGCAATCAGCCCCAGCATTTT. The encoded protein is CASSFTGYSNQPQHF. V is TRBV28 and J is TRBJ1-5; perhaps TRBD1 as D (5 bases). Germline CDR1 reads MDHEN; CDR2 reads SYDVKM. The V gene lost 3 bases and the J gene lost 0 bases, with 9 bases spanning the gap. The CDR3 is 15 amino acids.

The chain carries TRBV27 and TRBJ1-1; a possible D gene is TRBD1 (5 bases). Trimming took 2 bases from V and 3 from J, leaving 25 bases between them. From germline, CDR1 is MNHEY and CDR2 SMNVEV (reference sequence). The CDR3 sequence is 19 residues long. The DNA of the CDR3 is TGTGCCAGCAGTTTAGACCCGGGGAGATCTAGCAGGGTGGACACTGAAGCTTTCTTT. As protein: CASSLDPGRSSRVDTEAFF.

Regarding this clone: Distinct nucleotide sequences in the sample also encode this CDR3. The chain combines TRBV9 with TRBJ2-5; 7 positions match TRBD1. This CDR3 is 14 amino acids long. V lost 2 bases, J lost 2 bases, and 3 bases stayed unmatched. Germline loops: CDR1 SGDLS, CDR2 YYNGEE. CDR3 in DNA: TGTGCCAGCAGCGTTGGGACAGCACAAGAGACCCAGTACTTC. As protein: CASSVGTAQETQYF.

The chain employs TRBV5-1 and TRBJ1-1; TRBD1 agrees at 7 bases. Germline CDR1 and CDR2: SGHRS and YFSETQ. V dropped 2 bases and J dropped 4; count of bases not matched to a gene: 5. The CDR3 is made up of 14 amino acids. The CDR3 nucleotides read TGCGCCAGCAGCTTCACAGGGGTTAGCACTGAAGCTTTCTTT. Amino acids: CASSFTGVSTEAFF.

This clone was observed a single time. The chain is built from TRBV7-3 and TRBJ1-1; D perhaps matches TRBD1 (6 bases). This CDR3 contains 14 residues. Between the trimmed V and J ends, which lost 6 bases and 0 bases, there was a span of 11 bases. Germline CDR1 and CDR2: SGHTA and FQGTGA. CDR3 bases: TGTGCCAGCAGTCAGGACAGCATGAACACTGAAGCTTTCTTT. Translated: CASSQDSMNTEAFF.

This chain uses TRBV6-1 with TRBJ1-5; the D is unclear. Germline loops: CDR1 MNHNS, CDR2 SASEGT. CDR3 length: 15 amino acids. The V gene lost 4 bases and the J gene lost 4 bases, with 14 bases spanning the gap. CDR3 protein: CASSVALSQNQPQHF. The CDR3 DNA is TGTGCCAGCAGTGTAGCCTTAAGCCAAAATCAGCCCCAGCATTTT.

This rearrangement joins TRBV19 to TRBJ1-3; D uncertain. The V gene lost 4 bases and the J gene lost 0 bases, with 10 bases spanning the gap. The CDR3 totals 15 residues. CDR1 LNHDA and CDR2 SQIVND come from the germline V gene (reference sequence). The CDR3 sequence is CASSTSGASGNTIYF. The CDR3 region has the DNA TGTGCCAGTAGTACCTCAGGTGCCTCTGGAAACACCATATATTTT. The full variable domain, its missing parts supplied by reference TRBV19 and TRBJ1-3, is DGGITQSPKYLFRKEGQNVTLSCEQNLNHDAMYWYRQDPGQGLRLIYYSQIVNDFQKGDIAEGYSVSREKKESFPLTVTSAQKNPTAFYLCASSTSGASGNTIYFGEGSWLTVV.

A remark on this clone: Other DNA variants within this sample encode the same CDR3. The chain has TRBV18 and TRBJ1-3; D perhaps matches TRBD1 (5 bases). This CDR3 is 15 amino acids long. Per germline, CDR1 KGHSH and CDR2 LQKENI. V dropped 2 bases and J dropped 0 bases, with 8 bases sitting between them. The CDR3 sequence: CASSPGQGSGNTIYF. Here the CDR3 DNA reads TGTGCCAGCTCACCAGGGCAGGGCTCTGGAAACACCATATATTTT.